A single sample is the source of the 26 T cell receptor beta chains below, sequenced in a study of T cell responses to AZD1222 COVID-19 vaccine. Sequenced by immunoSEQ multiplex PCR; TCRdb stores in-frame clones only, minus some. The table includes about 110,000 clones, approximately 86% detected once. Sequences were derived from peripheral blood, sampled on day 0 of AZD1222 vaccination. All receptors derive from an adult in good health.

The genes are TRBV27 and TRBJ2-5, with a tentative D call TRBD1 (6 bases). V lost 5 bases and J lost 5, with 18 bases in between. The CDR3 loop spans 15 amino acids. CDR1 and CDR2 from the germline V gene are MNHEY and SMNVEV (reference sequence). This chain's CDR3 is CASSQRTRRGETQYF. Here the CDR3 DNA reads TGTGCCAGCAGTCAGCGCACCCGAAGGGGGGAGACCCAGTACTTC.

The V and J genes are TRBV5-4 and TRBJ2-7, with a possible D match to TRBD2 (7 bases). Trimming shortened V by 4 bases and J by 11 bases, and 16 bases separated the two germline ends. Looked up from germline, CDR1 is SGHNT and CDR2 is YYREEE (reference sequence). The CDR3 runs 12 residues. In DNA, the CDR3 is TGTGCCAGCAGCCTCAACGGGGGGCCGAAGTACTTC. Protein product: CASSLNGGPKYF.

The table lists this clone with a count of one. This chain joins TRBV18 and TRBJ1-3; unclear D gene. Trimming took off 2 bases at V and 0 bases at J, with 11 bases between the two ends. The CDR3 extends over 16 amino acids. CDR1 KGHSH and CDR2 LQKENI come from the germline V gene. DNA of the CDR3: TGTGCCAGCTCACCAAAAGCGTCCTCCTCTGGAAACACCATATATTTT. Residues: CASSPKASSSGNTIYF.

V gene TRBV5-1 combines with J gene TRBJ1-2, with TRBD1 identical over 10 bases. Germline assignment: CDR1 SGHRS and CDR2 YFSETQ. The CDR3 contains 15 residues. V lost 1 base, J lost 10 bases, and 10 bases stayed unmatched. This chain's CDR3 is CASSLLGQGTDHYTF. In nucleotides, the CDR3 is TGCGCCAGCAGCTTGTTGGGACAGGGGACCGATCACTACACCTTC.

In nucleotides, the CDR3 is TGTGCCAGCAGGACCCGACAGTCGGGCGGCACTGAAGCTTTCTTT. It codes for CASRTRQSGGTEAFF. The chain recombines TRBV6-5 with TRBJ1-1, with a tentative D call TRBD1 (5 bases). The CDR3 contains 15 residues. The ends were cut back, 6 bases at V and 4 bases at J, with 18 bases in the middle. Per germline, CDR1 MNHEY and CDR2 SVGAGI.

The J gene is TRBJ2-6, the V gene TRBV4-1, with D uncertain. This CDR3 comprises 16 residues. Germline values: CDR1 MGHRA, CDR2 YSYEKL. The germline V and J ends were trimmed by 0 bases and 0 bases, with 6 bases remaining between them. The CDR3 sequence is CASSQDKGSGANVLTF. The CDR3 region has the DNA TGCGCCAGCAGCCAAGACAAGGGCTCTGGGGCCAACGTCCTGACTTTC.

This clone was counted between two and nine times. CDR3: CASSWAIRQVYNSPLHF. CDR3 bases: TGTGCCAGCAGCTGGGCCATCAGACAGGTCTATAATTCACCCCTCCACTTT. The chain is built from TRBV5-4 and TRBJ1-6; TRBD1 might be the D (6 bases). CDR1 and CDR2 from the germline V gene are SGHNT and YYREEE (reference sequence). The CDR3 has 17 amino acids. Trimming took 3 bases from V and 3 from J, leaving 16 bases between them. The full variable domain, rest sourced from reference TRBV5-4 and TRBJ1-6, is ETGVTQSPTHLIKTRGQQVTLRCSSQSGHNTVSWYQQALGQGPQFIFQYYREEENGRGNFPPRFSGLQFPNYSSELNVNALELDDSALYLCASSWAIRQVYNSPLHFGNGTRLTVT.

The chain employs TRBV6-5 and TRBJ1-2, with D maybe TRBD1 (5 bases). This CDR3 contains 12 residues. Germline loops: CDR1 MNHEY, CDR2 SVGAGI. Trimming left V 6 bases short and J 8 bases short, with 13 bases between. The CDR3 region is CASRRLQEGYTF. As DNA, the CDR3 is TGTGCCAGCAGACGACTACAGGAGGGCTACACCTTC.

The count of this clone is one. As DNA, the CDR3 is TGTGCCAGCCTTGACAGGGACTATGGCTACACCTTC. Amino acids: CASLDRDYGYTF. The rearrangement joins TRBV28 to TRBJ1-2; 7 nucleotides agree with TRBD1. CDR3 length: 12 amino acids. Unmatched junction bases numbered 3, after V lost 8 bases and J lost 3 bases. Germline V gene lookup returns CDR1 MDHEN and CDR2 SYDVKM.

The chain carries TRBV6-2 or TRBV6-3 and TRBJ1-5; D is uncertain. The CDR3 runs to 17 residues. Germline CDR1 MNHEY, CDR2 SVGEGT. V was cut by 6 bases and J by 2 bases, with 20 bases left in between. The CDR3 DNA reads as TGTGCCAGCAGCACGGCCGTTAAGAAAGTGGGCAATCAGCCCCAGCATTTT. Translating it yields CASSTAVKKVGNQPQHF.

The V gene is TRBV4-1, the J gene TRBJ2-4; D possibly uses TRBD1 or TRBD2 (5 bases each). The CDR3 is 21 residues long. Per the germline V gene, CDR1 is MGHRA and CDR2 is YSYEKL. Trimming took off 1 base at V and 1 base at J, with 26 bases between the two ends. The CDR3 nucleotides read TGCGCCAGCAGCCAAGGCCTGACCCCGGGACGAAATGTAGTGGCCAAAAACATTCAGTACTTC. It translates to CASSQGLTPGRNVVAKNIQYF.

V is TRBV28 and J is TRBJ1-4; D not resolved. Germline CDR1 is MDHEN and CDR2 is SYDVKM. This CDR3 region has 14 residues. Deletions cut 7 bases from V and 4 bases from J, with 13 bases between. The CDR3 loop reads CASTPPGYNEKLFF. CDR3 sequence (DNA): TGTGCCAGCACCCCCCCGGGGTATAATGAAAAACTGTTTTTT.

CDR3: CASSWTGTQYGYTF. As DNA, the CDR3 is TGTGCCAGCAGTTGGACAGGAACCCAATATGGCTACACCTTC. The V gene is TRBV6-2 or TRBV6-3, the J gene TRBJ1-2, with TRBD1 matching over 7 bases. The J segment lost 5 bases and the V segment lost 4 bases, leaving 7 bases of the junction unmatched. The CDR3 runs 14 residues. CDR1 is MNHEY, CDR2 SVGEGT, per germline.

CDR3 sequence (DNA): TGTGCCAGCAGCCGCGACAGGGGAACTGAAGCTTTCTTT. Protein product: CASSRDRGTEAFF. The rearrangement uses TRBV7-9 and TRBJ1-1; 8 nucleotides align to TRBD1. The CDR3 consists of 13 residues. V shed 5 bases and J 5 bases; nucleotides not matched to a gene: 4. The germline V gene has CDR1 SEHNR and CDR2 FQNEAQ (reference sequence).

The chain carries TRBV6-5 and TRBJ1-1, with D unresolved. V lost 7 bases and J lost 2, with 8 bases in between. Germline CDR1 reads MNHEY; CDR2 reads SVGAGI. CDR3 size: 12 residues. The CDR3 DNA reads TGTGCCAGCACCAACCCCAACACTGAAGCTTTCTTT. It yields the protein CASTNPNTEAFF.

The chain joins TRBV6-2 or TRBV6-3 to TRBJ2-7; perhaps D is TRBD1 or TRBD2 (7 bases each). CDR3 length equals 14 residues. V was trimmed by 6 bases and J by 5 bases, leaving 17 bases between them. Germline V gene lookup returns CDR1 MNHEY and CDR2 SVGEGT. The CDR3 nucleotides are TGTGCCAGCAGCCCCAGGGGGGGGCGGAACGAGCAGTACTTC. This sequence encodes CASSPRGGRNEQYF.

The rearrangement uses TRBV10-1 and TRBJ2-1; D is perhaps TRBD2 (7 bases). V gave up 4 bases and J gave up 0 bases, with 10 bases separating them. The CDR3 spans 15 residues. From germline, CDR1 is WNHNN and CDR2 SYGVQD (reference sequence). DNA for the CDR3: TGCGCCAGCAGTGGGGCGGGGGCCTCCTACAATGAGCAGTTCTTC. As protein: CASSGAGASYNEQFF.

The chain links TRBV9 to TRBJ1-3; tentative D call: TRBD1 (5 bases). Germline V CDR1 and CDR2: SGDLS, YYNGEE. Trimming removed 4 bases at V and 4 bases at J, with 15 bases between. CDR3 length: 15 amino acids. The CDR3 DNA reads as TGTGCCAGCAGCCTTGGGACCGCTCGCGGAAACACCATATATTTT. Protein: CASSLGTARGNTIYF.

CDR3 nucleotides: TGTGCCAGCAGCCTAATGGGGGCAGAGGAAGGGTATGGCTACACCTTC. Protein product: CASSLMGAEEGYGYTF. The rearrangement links TRBV5-4 to TRBJ1-2, with D maybe TRBD1 (6 bases). Germline CDR1 and CDR2: SGHNT and YYREEE (reference sequence). This CDR3 is 16 amino acids long. Trimming stripped 4 bases from V and 5 bases from J, with 21 bases between.

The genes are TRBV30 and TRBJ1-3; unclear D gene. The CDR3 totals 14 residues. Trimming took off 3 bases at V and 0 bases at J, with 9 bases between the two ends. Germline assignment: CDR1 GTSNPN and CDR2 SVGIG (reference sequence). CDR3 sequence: CAWSPGNSGNTIYF. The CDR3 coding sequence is TGTGCCTGGAGCCCAGGCAACTCTGGAAACACCATATATTTT.

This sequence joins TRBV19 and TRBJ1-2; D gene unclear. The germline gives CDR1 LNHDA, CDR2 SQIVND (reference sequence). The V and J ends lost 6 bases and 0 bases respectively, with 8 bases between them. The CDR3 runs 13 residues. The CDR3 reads CASSPGANYGYTF. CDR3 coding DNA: TGTGCCAGTAGCCCAGGAGCTAACTATGGCTACACCTTC.

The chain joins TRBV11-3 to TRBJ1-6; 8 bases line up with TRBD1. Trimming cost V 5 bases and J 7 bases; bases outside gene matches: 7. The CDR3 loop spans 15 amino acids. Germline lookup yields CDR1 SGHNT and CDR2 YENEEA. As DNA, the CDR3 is TGTGCCAGCAGCACCGGACAGGGAGGAAATTCACCCCTCCACTTT. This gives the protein CASSTGQGGNSPLHF.

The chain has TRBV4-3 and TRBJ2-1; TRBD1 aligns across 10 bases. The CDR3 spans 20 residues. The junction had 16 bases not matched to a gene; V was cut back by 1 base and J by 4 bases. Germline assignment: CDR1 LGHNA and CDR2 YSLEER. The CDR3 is CASSQGLETRQGAGYNEQFF. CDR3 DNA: TGCGCCAGCAGCCAAGGGCTCGAAACAAGACAGGGGGCTGGGTACAATGAGCAGTTCTTC.

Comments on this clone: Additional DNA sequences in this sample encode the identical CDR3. The CDR3 bases are TGTGCCAGTAGCCCGGGGGCTAAGGAGACCCAGTACTTC. Its protein product is CASSPGAKETQYF. This sequence joins TRBV19 and TRBJ2-5; perhaps D is TRBD1 or TRBD2 (6 bases each). The germline V gene has CDR1 LNHDA and CDR2 SQIVND (reference sequence). Trimming removed 6 bases at V and 5 bases at J, with 13 bases between. This CDR3 spans 13 amino acids.

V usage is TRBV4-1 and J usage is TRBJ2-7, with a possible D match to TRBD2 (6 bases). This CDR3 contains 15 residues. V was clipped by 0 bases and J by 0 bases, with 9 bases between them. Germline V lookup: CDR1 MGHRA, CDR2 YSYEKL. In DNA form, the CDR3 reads TGCGCCAGCAGCCAAGAACGGGGACTCTCCTACGAGCAGTACTTC. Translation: CASSQERGLSYEQYF.

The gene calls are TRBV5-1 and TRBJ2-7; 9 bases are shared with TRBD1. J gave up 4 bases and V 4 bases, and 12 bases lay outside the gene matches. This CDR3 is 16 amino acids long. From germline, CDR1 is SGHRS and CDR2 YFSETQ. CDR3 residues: CASSMEPGQGLYEQYF. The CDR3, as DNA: TGCGCCAGCAGCATGGAACCGGGACAGGGATTGTACGAGCAGTACTTC.